Listed below are T cell receptor beta chains from one sample, sequenced in a study of CXCR3-negative and CXCR3-positive naive CD8 T cells. TCRdb re-called the 5' RACE reads and shows each CDR3 protein once, DNA omitted. The sample features some 130,000 distinct CDR3 sequences, with about 0.48% in its top ten. Material for sequencing was naive CXCR3- CD8+ T cells from blood. These receptors were taken from a human donor in good health. Some clones in this sample may be carry-over from other donors' samples. Each CDR3 is given with its conserved first and last residue.

len: 16
j_gene: TRBJ2-3
v_gene: TRBV19
CDR3aa: CASMGLRAASTDTQYF

len: 12
j_gene: TRBJ2-5
v_gene: TRBV13
CDR3aa: CASSRIQETQYF

len: 20
j_gene: TRBJ2-1
v_gene: TRBV6-1
CDR3aa: CATSKPWDSPGLAVLWEQFF

len: 14
j_gene: TRBJ2-1
v_gene: TRBV24-1
CDR3aa: CATRAAGGRNEQFF

len: 15
j_gene: TRBJ1-2
v_gene: TRBV4-1
CDR3aa: CASSPQEAANYGYTF

len: 16
j_gene: TRBJ2-7
v_gene: TRBV9
CDR3aa: CASSVGSWDRDYEQYF

len: 17
j_gene: TRBJ2-7
v_gene: TRBV7-8
CDR3aa: CASSLRAVDRGAYEQYF

len: 17
j_gene: TRBJ2-3
v_gene: TRBV3-1
CDR3aa: CASSQDGLGGITDTQYF

len: 14
j_gene: TRBJ2-7
v_gene: TRBV11-2
CDR3aa: CASSSVKGTYEQYF

len: 20
j_gene: TRBJ2-1
v_gene: TRBV7-9
CDR3aa: CASSLGRVREWLTSYNEQFF

len: 15
j_gene: TRBJ2-6
v_gene: TRBV20-1
CDR3aa: CSARDWAAGANVLTF

len: 18
j_gene: TRBJ2-1
v_gene: TRBV7-9
CDR3aa: CASSLAVEAGVRYNEQFF

len: 15
j_gene: TRBJ2-7
v_gene: TRBV11-2
CDR3aa: CASSPLLAGDGEQYF

len: 15
j_gene: TRBJ2-7
v_gene: TRBV29-1
CDR3aa: CSVELAGGLSYEQYF

len: 14
j_gene: TRBJ2-7
v_gene: TRBV5-1
CDR3aa: CASSTEGRRYEQYF

len: 19
j_gene: TRBJ2-1
v_gene: TRBV7-2
CDR3aa: CASSPWTSGDLSSYNEQFF

len: 16
j_gene: TRBJ2-7
v_gene: TRBV7-9
CDR3aa: CASSSRDRVGNYEQYF

len: 17
j_gene: TRBJ2-2
v_gene: TRBV7-8
CDR3aa: CASSLRTAGGGHGELFF

len: 15
j_gene: TRBJ2-7
v_gene: TRBV28
CDR3aa: CASRTTSGQLYEQYF

len: 14
j_gene: TRBJ1-1
v_gene: TRBV6-1
CDR3aa: CASIKGWGLAEAFF

len: 15
j_gene: TRBJ2-7
v_gene: TRBV11-1
CDR3aa: CASRGDRAATYEQYF

len: 16
j_gene: TRBJ2-5
v_gene: TRBV28
CDR3aa: CASSPAGQGYQETQYF

len: 18
j_gene: TRBJ1-5
v_gene: TRBV7-6
CDR3aa: CASSLEGRGTGVNQPQHF

len: 14
j_gene: TRBJ1-1
v_gene: TRBV6-2/TRBV6-3
CDR3aa: CASSERQDVAEAFF

len: 16
j_gene: TRBJ2-7
v_gene: TRBV2
CDR3aa: CASRPGGGGIFYEQYF

len: 11
j_gene: TRBJ2-7
v_gene: TRBV7-8
CDR3aa: CASSINYEQYF

len: 14
j_gene: TRBJ2-7
v_gene: TRBV7-7
CDR3aa: CASSLARGNYEQYF

len: 15
j_gene: TRBJ2-1
v_gene: TRBV18
CDR3aa: CASSPGTLAYNEQSF

len: 15
j_gene: TRBJ2-5
v_gene: TRBV19
CDR3aa: CASSIRTAEQETQYF

len: 13
j_gene: TRBJ2-3
v_gene: TRBV12-3/TRBV12-4
CDR3aa: CASKREDIVTQYF

len: 16
j_gene: TRBJ2-3
v_gene: TRBV2
CDR3aa: CASRATGTHVTDTQYF

len: 15
j_gene: TRBJ1-5
v_gene: TRBV28
CDR3aa: CASSPARGGNQPQHF

len: 14
j_gene: TRBJ2-1
v_gene: TRBV28
CDR3aa: CASSPPTAYNEQFF

len: 14
j_gene: TRBJ2-7
v_gene: TRBV11-2
CDR3aa: CASSIGTGAYEQYF

len: 14
j_gene: TRBJ2-7
v_gene: TRBV29-1
CDR3aa: CSVEDGTGGLEQYF

len: 12
j_gene: TRBJ1-2
v_gene: TRBV15
CDR3aa: CATSAENYGYTF

len: 14
j_gene: TRBJ2-2
v_gene: TRBV15
CDR3aa: CATSREGDTGELFF

len: 12
j_gene: TRBJ1-4
v_gene: TRBV25-1
CDR3aa: CASGGPNEKLFF

len: 17
j_gene: TRBJ1-1
v_gene: TRBV7-9
CDR3aa: CASSLRTGKGMNTEAFF

len: 13
j_gene: TRBJ2-1
v_gene: TRBV28
CDR3aa: CASSLSLLAEQFF

len: 17
j_gene: TRBJ2-3
v_gene: TRBV29-1
CDR3aa: CSVAGTSGGSPTDTQYF